This TCR beta chain was identified during a study of blood T cells in healthy people across ages. This clonotype was counted a few times. Every donor contributed roughly 10 milliliters of peripheral blood by blood draw. Then a second PCR, running about 6 to 12 cycles, was carried out with a sample-barcoded 5' primer and a J-beta primer mix. TCRdb reprocessed the 5' RACE reads via MiXCR and lists one record per CDR3 protein. The sample holds about 970,000 distinct CDR3 sequences, about 51% seen once. There are 11 residues in the CDR3. Looked up from germline, CDR1 is DFQATT and CDR2 is SNEGSKA (reference sequence). Between the trimmed V and J ends, which lost 5 bases and 5 bases, there was a span of 7 bases.

The receptor was isolated from a woman aged 60-75 years in good health. The V call is TRBV20-1, the J call TRBJ2-1; D remains ambiguous. The sample taken for sequencing was blood. The CDR3 here is CSARTHNEQFF. The CDR3, as DNA: TGCAGTGCTCGGACCCACAATGAGCAGTTCTTC.